Listed below are T cell receptor beta chains from one sample, sequenced in a study of blood T cell repertoires in COVID-19. Produced via immunoSEQ multiplex PCR; TCRdb's table is partial and in-frame only. The data show roughly 100,000 clones, with roughly 87% seen just once and under 20% held by the top ten. Sequences were obtained from peripheral blood. These receptors were collected from a woman aged 80 or older in a cohort sampled during active COVID-19. Each CDR3 is given with its conserved first and last residue. Fields, in order: J gene, V gene, D gene, clone size, CDR3 protein, CDR3 DNA. The D gene is left open where the match is weak. Clone sizes are given selectively: once, few, many, or a class where the clone is expanded.

J gene: TRBJ1-6; V gene: TRBV2; D gene: TRBD1; clone size: once; CDR3 protein: CASRFRQGDNSPLHF; CDR3 DNA: TGTGCCAGCAGATTTAGACAGGGAGATAATTCACCCCTCCACTTT
J gene: TRBJ2-3; V gene: TRBV29-1; D gene: TRBD2; clone size: .; CDR3 protein: CSGLGLILTDTQYF; CDR3 DNA: TGCAGCGGATTGGGACTAATTCTCACAGATACGCAGTATTTT
J gene: TRBJ1-4; V gene: TRBV28; D gene: .; clone size: .; CDR3 protein: CASISQAQSEKLFF; CDR3 DNA: TGTGCCAGCATCAGCCAGGCGCAGAGTGAAAAACTGTTTTTT
J gene: TRBJ1-4; V gene: TRBV28; D gene: TRBD1; clone size: .; CDR3 protein: CASNARRTGEKLFF; CDR3 DNA: TGTGCCAGCAACGCAAGGAGGACAGGGGAAAAACTGTTTTTT
J gene: TRBJ2-1; V gene: TRBV9; D gene: TRBD2; clone size: .; CDR3 protein: CASSVVAGGDEQFF; CDR3 DNA: TGTGCCAGCAGCGTAGTAGCGGGGGGAGATGAGCAGTTCTTC
J gene: TRBJ1-3; V gene: TRBV10-3; D gene: .; clone size: .; CDR3 protein: CAIWSSGNTIYF; CDR3 DNA: TGTGCCATCTGGAGCTCTGGAAACACCATATATTTT
J gene: TRBJ2-5; V gene: TRBV24-1; D gene: .; clone size: .; CDR3 protein: CATSDTGRGETQYF; CDR3 DNA: TGTGCCACCAGTGACACCGGTAGGGGTGAGACCCAGTACTTC
J gene: TRBJ2-3; V gene: TRBV5-1; D gene: .; clone size: .; CDR3 protein: CASSTNRASDTQYF; CDR3 DNA: TGCGCCAGCAGCACCAACAGGGCTTCAGATACGCAGTATTTT
J gene: TRBJ1-5; V gene: TRBV2; D gene: .; clone size: .; CDR3 protein: CASIPTNSNQPQHF; CDR3 DNA: TGTGCCAGCATCCCGACAAATAGCAATCAGCCCCAGCATTTT
J gene: TRBJ2-7; V gene: TRBV28; D gene: .; clone size: .; CDR3 protein: CASRAGYEQYF; CDR3 DNA: TGTGCCAGCAGGGCGGGATACGAGCAGTACTTC
J gene: TRBJ1-5; V gene: TRBV23-1; D gene: .; clone size: .; CDR3 protein: CASSQSKLAESYNQPQHF; CDR3 DNA: TGCGCCAGCAGTCAATCGAAGTTAGCCGAGAGTTACAATCAGCCCCAGCATTTT
J gene: TRBJ1-5; V gene: TRBV5-5; D gene: .; clone size: .; CDR3 protein: CASSLAPSSNQPQHF; CDR3 DNA: TGTGCCAGCAGCTTGGCCCCATCTAGCAATCAGCCCCAGCATTTT
J gene: TRBJ1-1; V gene: TRBV20-1; D gene: .; clone size: few; CDR3 protein: CSASPYITEAFF; CDR3 DNA: TGCAGTGCTAGTCCCTATATCACTGAAGCTTTCTTT
J gene: TRBJ2-5; V gene: TRBV12-5; D gene: .; clone size: once; CDR3 protein: CASGLTRAGGETQYF; CDR3 DNA: TGTGCTAGTGGTTTGACCCGCGCAGGAGGGGAGACCCAGTACTTC